The 9 T cell receptor beta chains below were found in one sample sequenced in a study of T cells in Graves' hyperthyroidism and ophthalmopathy. TCR beta CDR3 regions were amplified from RNA. TCR CDR3 underwent first-round RT-PCR with the HTBI primer set. TCRdb re-called the multiplex PCR reads through MiXCR, storing one row per CDR3 protein. This table holds 640,000 or so distinct CDR3 sequences, approximately 15% found once. The specimen was blood. The receptor source for this set is a middle-aged woman with Graves' ophthalmopathy.

The chain has TRBV11-1 and TRBJ2-7; tentative D call: TRBD2 (7 bases). This CDR3 is 14 amino acids long. Germline V lookup: CDR1 SGHAT, CDR2 FQDESV (reference sequence). V dropped 6 bases and J dropped 2 bases, with 14 bases sitting between them. The CDR3 loop reads CASSEGGAAYEQYF. The DNA for the CDR3 is TGTGCCAGCAGTGAGGGGGGGGCCGCCTACGAGCAGTACTTC.

The table lists this clonotype with many counts. The V call is TRBV2, the J call TRBJ2-2, with D possibly being TRBD2 (6 bases). The germline gives CDR1 SNHLY, CDR2 FYNNEI. The V gene lost 8 bases and the J gene lost 2 bases, with 12 bases spanning the gap. This CDR3 region has 14 residues. The CDR3, as DNA: TGTGCCAGCGGAAATAGCGGAAACACCGGGGAGCTGTTTTTT. It is translated as CASGNSGNTGELFF.

This clonotype was seen repeatedly, ten times or more. The J gene is TRBJ1-1, the V gene TRBV6-2 or TRBV6-3; the D is unclear. The CDR3 totals 13 residues. V was pared by 0 bases and J by 9 bases, with 11 bases between. CDR1 MNHEY and CDR2 SVGEGT come from the germline V gene. The CDR3 region has the DNA TGTGCCAGCAGTTACTCGCACAGAATTCAAGCTTTCTTT. The encoded protein is CASSYSHRIQAFF.

This clonotype was observed many times. The chain has TRBV6-1 and TRBJ1-3, with D hard to call. CDR3 length: 14 residues. V was clipped by 5 bases and J by 0 bases, with 8 bases between them. The germline V gene has CDR1 MNHNS and CDR2 SASEGT. The DNA of the CDR3 is TGTGCCAGCAGTAGGGATCGCTCTGGAAACACCATATATTTT. Translating gives CASSRDRSGNTIYF.

Ten or more counts support this clonotype. The chain recombines TRBV11-2 with TRBJ1-1; D may be TRBD1 (5 bases). The CDR3 has 16 residues. Germline CDR1 SGHAT, CDR2 FQNNGV. Trimming stripped 2 bases from V and 1 base from J, with 14 bases between. The CDR3 sequence: CASSLWVGLSNTEAFF. CDR3 DNA sequence: TGTGCCAGCAGCTTATGGGTGGGGCTTTCGAACACTGAAGCTTTCTTT.

This clonotype has at least ten counts. This chain links TRBV12-3 or TRBV12-4 with TRBJ1-2; possibly TRBD1 for D (5 bases). The CDR3 extends over 13 amino acids. V lost 6 bases to trimming and J lost 4 bases, with 12 bases between them. CDR3: CASRTGSGYGYTF. For the CDR3, the DNA is TGTGCCAGCAGAACAGGATCAGGCTATGGCTACACCTTC.

This clonotype was seen repeatedly, ten times or more. CDR3 amino acids: CASSLNRGSGYGYTF. DNA for the CDR3: TGTGCCAGCAGTTTAAATCGGGGGTCGGGCTATGGCTACACCTTC. This rearrangement joins TRBV27 to TRBJ1-2, with a possible D match to TRBD1 (5 bases). The CDR3 sequence is 15 residues long. V lost 2 bases and J lost 4, with 14 bases in between. The germline gives CDR1 MNHEY, CDR2 SMNVEV (reference sequence).

This clonotype has only a few counts. This chain connects TRBV5-1 to TRBJ2-7, with a possible D match to TRBD2 (5 bases). Germline V gene lookup returns CDR1 SGHRS and CDR2 YFSETQ. The CDR3 is 15 residues long. The V gene lost 2 bases and the J gene lost 0 bases, with 12 bases spanning the gap. CDR3 in DNA: TGCGCCAGCAGCTTACGGGGTTACAGCTCCTACGAGCAGTACTTC. It codes for CASSLRGYSSYEQYF.

This clonotype was counted a few times. The chain uses TRBV29-1 and TRBJ2-4; 10 nucleotides line up with TRBD1. Germline assignment: CDR1 SQVTM and CDR2 ANQGSEA. There are 16 residues in the CDR3. V gave up 7 bases and J gave up 1 base; unmatched junction bases: 10. CDR3 sequence (DNA): TGCAGCGCTTCCGGGACAGGGGAACGGGCCAAAAACATTCAGTACTTC. It yields the protein CSASGTGERAKNIQYF.